This TCR beta chain was captured by sequencing in a study of breast tumors, draining lymph nodes, adjacent tissues. Regarding the study as a whole: Compared with lymph nodes, tumors were less diverse; compared with nontumor tissue, more.

This CDR3 is 16 amino acids long. The germline V and J ends were trimmed by 1 base and 4 bases, with 14 bases remaining between them. Germline V gives CDR1 MDHEN, CDR2 SYDVKM. Samples came from axillary lymph nodes draining the breast cancer. From the multiplex PCR reads, TCRdb called clonotypes with MiXCR, one entry per CDR3 protein. The table records 250,000 or so distinct CDR3 sequences, about 30% of them present only once. As for this clonotype: Its antigen is still unknown.

The TCR sequence derives from a female donor with breast cancer. Some clones in this sample may be carry-over from other donors' samples. Input material: axillary lymph node tissue. The chain couples TRBV28 to TRBJ1-3; perhaps TRBD1 as D (5 bases). The CDR3 loop is CASSLSGGASGNTIYF. Here the CDR3 DNA reads TGTGCCAGCAGTTTATCTGGCGGGGCGTCAGGAAACACCATATATTTT.